Presented here are 16 T cell receptor beta chains from one specimen sequenced in a study of CD8 T cells in Susac syndrome. The authors reverse transcribed roughly 0.5 to 1 ug RNA with random hexamers. TCRdb processed the immunoSEQ multiplex PCR reads anew with MiXCR; each CDR3 protein has one entry. This table has some 140,000 distinct CDR3 sequences, roughly 76% appearing once. The sample was CD8+ T cells from PBMCs. The receptors come from a human donor with multiple sclerosis.

About this clonotype: Being one base from a much bigger clone, this may be a read error. The rearrangement joins TRBV19 to TRBJ2-2; tentative D call: TRBD2 (6 bases). Looked up from germline, CDR1 is LNHDA and CDR2 is SQIVND (reference sequence). The CDR3 spans 14 residues. The CDR3 DNA sequence: TGTGACAGTAGTATTGGCGGGGTCACCGGGGAGCTGTTTTTT. Its translation: CDSSIGGVTGELFF.

In this sample, this clonotype turned up once. The J gene is TRBJ2-1, the V gene TRBV29-1; 12 positions match TRBD2. The germline CDR1 and CDR2 sequences are SQVTM and ANQGSEA. The CDR3 loop spans 17 amino acids. Trimming cost V 0 bases and J 7 bases; bases outside gene matches: 10. This CDR3 is CSVEDLGLAGGRNEQFF. As DNA, the CDR3 is TGCAGCGTTGAAGATCTAGGGCTAGCGGGAGGGCGGAATGAGCAGTTCTTC.

The chain carries TRBV12-3 or TRBV12-4 and TRBJ1-1; the match to TRBD1 covers 7 bases. This CDR3 is built from 14 residues. J lost 8 bases, V lost 5 bases, and 11 bases had no gene match. The CDR3 nucleotides read TGTGCCAGCAGTCCCGGAACAGGGGATAGCGAAGCTTTCTTT. Its protein product is CASSPGTGDSEAFF.

This clonotype is a singleton in its sample. The chain recombines TRBV25-1 with TRBJ1-6, with D uncertain. V was clipped by 4 bases and J by 12 bases, with 13 bases between them. The germline V gene has CDR1 MGHDK and CDR2 SYGVNS. The CDR3 has 13 residues. The CDR3 DNA is TGTGCCAGCAGTGTAATGGGAGTGGAACCCCTCCACTTT. It encodes CASSVMGVEPLHF.

The gene calls are TRBV3-1 and TRBJ1-1; TRBD1 might be the D (5 bases). Trimming stripped 0 bases from V and 0 bases from J, with 8 bases between. Germline V CDR1 and CDR2: LGHDT, YNNKEL (reference sequence). This CDR3 is built from 15 residues. The CDR3 loop reads CASSQDSGVNTEAFF. CDR3 in DNA: TGTGCCAGCAGCCAAGATTCGGGGGTGAACACTGAAGCTTTCTTT.

This chain joins TRBV6-5 and TRBJ1-2; possible D gene TRBD1, 5 bases. CDR1 is MNHEY and CDR2 is SVGAGI in the germline V gene. The length of the CDR3 is 13 residues. V was pared by 3 bases and J by 6 bases, with 11 bases between. The CDR3 region is CASSYKQEHGYTF. CDR3 bases: TGTGCCAGCAGTTATAAACAGGAACATGGCTACACCTTC.

This rearrangement joins TRBV29-1 to TRBJ2-3, with 11 bases aligning to TRBD2. Losses at the gene ends were 7 bases for V and 6 bases for J; bases not matched to a gene: 9. Germline CDR1 and CDR2: SQVTM and ANQGSEA. This CDR3 contains 14 residues. The CDR3 nucleotides read TGCAGCGGGGAGATAGCGGGAGGGCCTGATACGCAGTATTTT. Protein sequence: CSGEIAGGPDTQYF.

This clonotype was recorded once. The rearrangement links TRBV19 to TRBJ2-2; D uncertain. V lost 7 bases to trimming and J lost 3 bases, with 15 bases between them. The CDR3 has 15 residues. Germline CDR1 and CDR2: LNHDA and SQIVND (reference sequence). The DNA of the CDR3 is TGTGCCAGTATTAAATGGAGTGGAGACACCGGGGAGCTGTTTTTT. Protein product: CASIKWSGDTGELFF.

This chain links TRBV6-5 with TRBJ1-6; maybe TRBD1 (5 bases). The CDR3 extends over 14 amino acids. Germline assignment: CDR1 MNHEY and CDR2 SVGAGI. V lost 6 bases and J lost 14, with 20 bases in between. Here the CDR3 DNA reads TGTGCCAGCAGCCCCGGAGGGGAGGTTCGTTCCCTCCACTTT. It codes for CASSPGGEVRSLHF.

This chain uses TRBV6-6 with TRBJ2-3, with D perhaps TRBD1 or TRBD2 (5 bases each). There are 15 residues in the CDR3. Looked up from germline, CDR1 is MNHNY and CDR2 is SVGAGI (reference sequence). Trimming left V 2 bases short and J 2 bases short, with 11 bases between. For the CDR3, the DNA is TGTGCCAGCAGTTACGAGCAGGGACCCACAGATACGCAGTATTTT. Translating gives CASSYEQGPTDTQYF.

The CDR3 nucleotides are TGTGCCAGCAGTCTCGACAGCTACACCGGGGAGCTGTTTTTT. Translation gives CASSLDSYTGELFF. The V and J genes are TRBV12-3 or TRBV12-4 and TRBJ2-2; possible D gene TRBD1, 5 bases. CDR3 length: 14 amino acids. Trimming shortened V by 5 bases and J by 3 bases, and 10 bases separated the two germline ends.

The rearrangement uses TRBV7-2 and TRBJ2-2; 8 bases align to TRBD2. There are 16 residues in the CDR3. V trimming: 2 bases; J trimming: 3 bases; junction bases outside the gene matches: 5. Germline V gives CDR1 SGHTA, CDR2 FQGNSA. As DNA, the CDR3 is TGTGCCAGCAGCTTATCGGGAGGGGAGGACACCGGGGAGCTGTTTTTT. Translating it yields CASSLSGGEDTGELFF.

This clonotype was seen a single time. Written as DNA, the CDR3 is TGTGCCAGCAGTTCACTCACCGGGACAGTTGTCACTGAAGCTTTCTTT. Protein: CASSSLTGTVVTEAFF. This chain links TRBV28 with TRBJ1-1; 7 bases match TRBD1. The CDR3 length is 16 residues. V gave up 4 bases and J gave up 4 bases; unmatched junction bases: 12. Germline V gene data show CDR1 as MDHEN and CDR2 as SYDVKM. Supplemented by reference TRBV28 and TRBJ1-1, the full variable domain reads DVKVTQSSRYLVKRTGEKVFLECVQDMDHENMFWYRQDPGLGLRLIYFSYDVKMKEKGDIPEGYSVSREKKERFSLILESASTNQTSMYLCASSSLTGTVVTEAFFGQGTRLTVV.

Turning to this clonotype: At one end, the junction sequence differs from germline, possibly due to a read error. J is TRBJ1-4 and V is TRBV20-1; tentative D call: TRBD1 (6 bases). Germline CDR1 is DFQATT and CDR2 is SNEGSKA (reference sequence). There are 17 residues in the CDR3. The CDR3: CSARVPFRGATNERLFF. The CDR3 bases are TGCAGTGCTAGAGTTCCCTTTCGGGGGGCAACTAATGAAAGACTGTTTTTT.

The chain joins TRBV6-2 or TRBV6-3 to TRBJ1-2; unclear D gene. The CDR3 extends over 14 amino acids. From germline, CDR1 is MNHEY and CDR2 SVGEGT. V lost 8 bases, J lost 3 bases, and 16 bases lay in between. The CDR3 nucleotides are TGTGCCAGCGGTCCCGGGAGGGCCCACTATGGCTACACCTTC. Encoded protein: CASGPGRAHYGYTF.

This clonotype was seen just once. V and J are TRBV28 and TRBJ1-4; D gene unclear. CDR1 and CDR2 from the germline V gene are MDHEN and SYDVKM. This CDR3 has 13 residues. V gave up 7 bases and J gave up 6 bases, with 12 bases separating them. The CDR3 protein is CASMTSWDEKLFF. The CDR3 DNA follows: TGTGCCAGCATGACATCCTGGGATGAAAAACTGTTTTTT.